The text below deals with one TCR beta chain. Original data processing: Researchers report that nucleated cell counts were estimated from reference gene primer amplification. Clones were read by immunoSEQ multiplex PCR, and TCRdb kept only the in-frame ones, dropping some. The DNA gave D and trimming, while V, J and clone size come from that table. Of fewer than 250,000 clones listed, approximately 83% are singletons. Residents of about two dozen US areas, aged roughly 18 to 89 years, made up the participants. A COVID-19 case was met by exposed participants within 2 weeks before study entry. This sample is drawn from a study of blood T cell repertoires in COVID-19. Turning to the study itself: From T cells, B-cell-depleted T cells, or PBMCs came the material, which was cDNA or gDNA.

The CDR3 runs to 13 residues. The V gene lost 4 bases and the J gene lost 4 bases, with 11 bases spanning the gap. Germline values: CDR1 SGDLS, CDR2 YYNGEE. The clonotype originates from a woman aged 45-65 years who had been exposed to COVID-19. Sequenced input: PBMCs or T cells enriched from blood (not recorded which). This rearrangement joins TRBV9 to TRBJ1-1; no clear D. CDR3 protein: CASSLNHFTEAFF. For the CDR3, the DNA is TGTGCCAGCAGCCTAAACCATTTCACTGAAGCTTTCTTT. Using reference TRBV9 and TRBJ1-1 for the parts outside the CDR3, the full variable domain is DSGVTQTPKHLITATGQRVTLRCSPRSGDLSVYWYQQSLDQGLQFLIQYYNGEERAKGNILERFSAQQFPDLHSELNLSSLELGDSALYFCASSLNHFTEAFFGQGTRLTVV.